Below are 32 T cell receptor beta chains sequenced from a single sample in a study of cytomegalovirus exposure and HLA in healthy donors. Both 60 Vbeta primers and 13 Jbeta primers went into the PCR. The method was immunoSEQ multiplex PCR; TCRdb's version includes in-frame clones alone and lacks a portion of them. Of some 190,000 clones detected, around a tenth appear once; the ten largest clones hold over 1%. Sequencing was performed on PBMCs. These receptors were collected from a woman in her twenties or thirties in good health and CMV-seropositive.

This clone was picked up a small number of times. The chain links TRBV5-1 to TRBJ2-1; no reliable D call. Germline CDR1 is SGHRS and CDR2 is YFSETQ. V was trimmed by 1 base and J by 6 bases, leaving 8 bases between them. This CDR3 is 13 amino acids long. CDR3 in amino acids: CASSLMGINEQFF. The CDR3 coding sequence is TGCGCCAGCAGCTTGATGGGCATCAATGAGCAGTTCTTC. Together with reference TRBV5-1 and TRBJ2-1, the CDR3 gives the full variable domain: KAGVTQTPRYLIKTRGQQVTLSCSPISGHRSVSWYQQTPGQGLQFLFEYFSETQRNKGNFPGRFSGRQFSNSRSEMNVSTLELGDSALYLCASSLMGINEQFFGPGTRLTVL.

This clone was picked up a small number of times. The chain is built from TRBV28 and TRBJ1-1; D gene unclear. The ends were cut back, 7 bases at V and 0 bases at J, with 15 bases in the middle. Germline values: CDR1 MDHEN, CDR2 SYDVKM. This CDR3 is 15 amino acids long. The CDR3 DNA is TGTGCCAGCATCTACTCCGACATCATGAACACTGAAGCTTTCTTT. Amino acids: CASIYSDIMNTEAFF.

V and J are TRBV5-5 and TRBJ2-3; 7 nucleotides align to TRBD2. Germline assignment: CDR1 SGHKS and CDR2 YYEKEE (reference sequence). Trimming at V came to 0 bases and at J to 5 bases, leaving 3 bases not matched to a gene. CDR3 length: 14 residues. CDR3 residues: CASSLEGGEDTQYF. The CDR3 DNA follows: TGTGCCAGCAGCTTGGAGGGAGGGGAAGATACGCAGTATTTT.

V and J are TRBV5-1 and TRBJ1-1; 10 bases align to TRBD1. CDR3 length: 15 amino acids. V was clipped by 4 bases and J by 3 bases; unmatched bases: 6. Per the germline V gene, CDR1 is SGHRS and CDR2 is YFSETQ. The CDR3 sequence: CASSPVGTGDTEAFF. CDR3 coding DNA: TGCGCCAGCAGCCCCGTTGGGACAGGGGACACTGAAGCTTTCTTT.

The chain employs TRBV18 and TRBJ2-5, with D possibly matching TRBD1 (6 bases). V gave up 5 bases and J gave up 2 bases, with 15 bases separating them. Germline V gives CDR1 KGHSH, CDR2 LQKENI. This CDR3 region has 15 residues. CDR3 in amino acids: CASSTNRVRQETQYF. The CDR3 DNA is TGTGCCAGCTCAACCAACAGGGTACGTCAAGAGACCCAGTACTTC.

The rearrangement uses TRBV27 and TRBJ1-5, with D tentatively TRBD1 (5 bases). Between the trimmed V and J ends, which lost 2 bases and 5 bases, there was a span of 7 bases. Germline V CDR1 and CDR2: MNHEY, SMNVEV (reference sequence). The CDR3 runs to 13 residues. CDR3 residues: CASSLAGHQPQHF. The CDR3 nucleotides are TGTGCCAGCAGTTTAGCAGGGCATCAGCCCCAGCATTTT.

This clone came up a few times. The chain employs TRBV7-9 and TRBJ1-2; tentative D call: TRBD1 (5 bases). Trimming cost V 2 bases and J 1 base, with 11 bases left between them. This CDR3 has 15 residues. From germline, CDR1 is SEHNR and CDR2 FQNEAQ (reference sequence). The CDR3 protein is CASSLQGIRNYGYTF. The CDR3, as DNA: TGTGCCAGCAGCTTACAGGGTATTCGTAACTATGGCTACACCTTC.

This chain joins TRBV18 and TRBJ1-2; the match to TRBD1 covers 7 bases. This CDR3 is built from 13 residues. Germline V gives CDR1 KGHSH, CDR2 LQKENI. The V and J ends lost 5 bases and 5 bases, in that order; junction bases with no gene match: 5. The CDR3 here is CASSGSTGYGYTF. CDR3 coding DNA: TGTGCCAGCTCAGGGTCGACAGGGTATGGCTACACCTTC. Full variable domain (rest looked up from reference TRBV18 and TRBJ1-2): NAGVMQNPRHLVRRRGQEARLRCSPMKGHSHVYWYRQLPEEGLKFMVYLQKENIIDESGMPKERFSAEFPKEGPSILRIQQVVRGDSAAYFCASSGSTGYGYTFGSGTRLTVV.

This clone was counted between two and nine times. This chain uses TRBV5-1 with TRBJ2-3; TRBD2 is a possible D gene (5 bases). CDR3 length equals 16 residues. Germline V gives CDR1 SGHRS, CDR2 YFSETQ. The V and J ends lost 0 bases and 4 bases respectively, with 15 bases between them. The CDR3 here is CASSLVASRTSDTQYF. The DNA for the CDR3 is TGCGCCAGCAGCTTGGTGGCTAGCCGAACCTCAGATACGCAGTATTTT. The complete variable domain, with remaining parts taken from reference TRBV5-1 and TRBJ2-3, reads KAGVTQTPRYLIKTRGQQVTLSCSPISGHRSVSWYQQTPGQGLQFLFEYFSETQRNKGNFPGRFSGRQFSNSRSEMNVSTLELGDSALYLCASSLVASRTSDTQYFGPGTRLTVL.

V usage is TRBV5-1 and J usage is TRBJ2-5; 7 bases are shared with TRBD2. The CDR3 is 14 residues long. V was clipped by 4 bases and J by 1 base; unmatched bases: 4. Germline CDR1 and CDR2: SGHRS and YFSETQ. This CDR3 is CASSRGSGQETQYF. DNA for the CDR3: TGCGCCAGCAGCCGCGGGAGTGGCCAAGAGACCCAGTACTTC.

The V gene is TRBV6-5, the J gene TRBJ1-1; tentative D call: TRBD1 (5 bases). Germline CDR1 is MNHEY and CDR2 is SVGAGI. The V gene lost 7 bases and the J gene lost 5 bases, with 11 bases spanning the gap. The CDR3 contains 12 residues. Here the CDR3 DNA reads TGTGCCAGCACAGGGAGCGGGACTGAAGCTTTCTTT. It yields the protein CASTGSGTEAFF.

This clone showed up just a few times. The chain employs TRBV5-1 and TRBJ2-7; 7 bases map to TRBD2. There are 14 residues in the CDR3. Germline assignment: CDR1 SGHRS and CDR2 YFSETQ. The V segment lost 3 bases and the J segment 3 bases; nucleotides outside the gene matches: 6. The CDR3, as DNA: TGCGCCAGCAGCTCCGGGACTATGAACTACGAGCAGTACTTC. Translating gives CASSSGTMNYEQYF.

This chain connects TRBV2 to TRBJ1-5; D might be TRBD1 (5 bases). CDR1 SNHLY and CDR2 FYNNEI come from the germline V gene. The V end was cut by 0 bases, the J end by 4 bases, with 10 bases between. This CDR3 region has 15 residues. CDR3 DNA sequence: TGTGCCAGCAGTGAAGCGCAGGCAGGGAATCAGCCCCAGCATTTT. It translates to CASSEAQAGNQPQHF.

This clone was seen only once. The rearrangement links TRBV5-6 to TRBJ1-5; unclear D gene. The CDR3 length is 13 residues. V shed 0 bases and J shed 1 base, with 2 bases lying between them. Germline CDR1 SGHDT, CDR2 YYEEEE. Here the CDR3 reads CASSLASNQPQHF. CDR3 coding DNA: TGTGCCAGCAGCTTGGCAAGCAATCAGCCCCAGCATTTT. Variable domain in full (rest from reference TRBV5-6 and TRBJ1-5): DAGVTQSPTHLIKTRGQQVTLRCSPKSGHDTVSWYQQALGQGPQFIFQYYEEEERQRGNFPDRFSGHQFPNYSSELNVNALLLGDSALYLCASSLASNQPQHFGDGTRLSIL.

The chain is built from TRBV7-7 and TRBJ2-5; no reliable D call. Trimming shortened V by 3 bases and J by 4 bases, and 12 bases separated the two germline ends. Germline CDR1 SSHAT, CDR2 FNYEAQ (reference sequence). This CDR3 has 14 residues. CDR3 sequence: CASSFGGRPETQYF. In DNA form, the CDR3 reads TGTGCCAGCAGCTTTGGTGGCAGGCCAGAGACCCAGTACTTC.

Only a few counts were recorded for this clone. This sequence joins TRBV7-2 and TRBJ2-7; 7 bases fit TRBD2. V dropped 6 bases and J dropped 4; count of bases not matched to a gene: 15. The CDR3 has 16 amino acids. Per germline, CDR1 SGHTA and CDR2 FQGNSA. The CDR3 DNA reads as TGTGCCAGCAGTGCCCTGGGCGGGAGCGGAGGATACGAGCAGTACTTC. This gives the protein CASSALGGSGGYEQYF.

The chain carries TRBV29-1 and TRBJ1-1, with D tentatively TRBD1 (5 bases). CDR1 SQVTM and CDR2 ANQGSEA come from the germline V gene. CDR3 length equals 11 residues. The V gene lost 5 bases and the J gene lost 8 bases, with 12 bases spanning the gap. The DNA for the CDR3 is TGCAGCGTTAGGGGAGGGGAAGAAGCTTTCTTT. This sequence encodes CSVRGGEEAFF.

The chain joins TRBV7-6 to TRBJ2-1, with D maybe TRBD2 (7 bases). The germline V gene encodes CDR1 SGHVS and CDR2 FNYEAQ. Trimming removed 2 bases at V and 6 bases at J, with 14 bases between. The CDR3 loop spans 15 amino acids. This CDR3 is CASSLRGAVGNEQFF. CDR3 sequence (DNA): TGTGCCAGCAGCTTACGGGGGGCAGTGGGCAATGAGCAGTTCTTC. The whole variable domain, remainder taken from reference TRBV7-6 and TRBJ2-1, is GAGVSQSPRYKVTKRGQDVALRCDPISGHVSLYWYRQALGQGPEFLTYFNYEAQQDKSGLPNDRFSAERPEGSISTLTIQRTEQRDSAMYRCASSLRGAVGNEQFFGPGTRLTVL.

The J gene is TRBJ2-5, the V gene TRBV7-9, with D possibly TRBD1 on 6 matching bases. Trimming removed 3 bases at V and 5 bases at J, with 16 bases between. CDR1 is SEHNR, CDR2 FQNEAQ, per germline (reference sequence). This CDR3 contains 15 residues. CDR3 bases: TGTGCCAGCAGCTTTTCAAGCGCGAGGGGGGAGACCCAGTACTTC. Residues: CASSFSSARGETQYF.

For the CDR3, the DNA is TGTGCCAGCGGAGGAGGAGGCTCCTATAATTCACCCCTCCACTTT. Its protein is CASGGGGSYNSPLHF. The chain recombines TRBV27 with TRBJ1-6; D not resolved. V dropped 8 bases and J dropped 0 bases, with 11 bases sitting between them. From germline, CDR1 is MNHEY and CDR2 SMNVEV (reference sequence). The CDR3 runs 15 residues.

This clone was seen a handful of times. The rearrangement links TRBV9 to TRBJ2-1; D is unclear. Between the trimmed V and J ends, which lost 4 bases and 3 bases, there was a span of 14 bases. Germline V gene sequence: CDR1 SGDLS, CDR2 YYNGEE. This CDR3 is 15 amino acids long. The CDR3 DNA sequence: TGTGCCAGCAGCCTAAGTGGTTTCCTCTACAATGAGCAGTTCTTC. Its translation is CASSLSGFLYNEQFF.

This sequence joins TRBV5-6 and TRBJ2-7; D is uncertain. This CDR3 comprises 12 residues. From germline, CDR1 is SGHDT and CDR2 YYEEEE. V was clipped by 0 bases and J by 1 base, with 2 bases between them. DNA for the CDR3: TGTGCCAGCAGCTTGGCATCCTACGAGCAGTACTTC. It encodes CASSLASYEQYF. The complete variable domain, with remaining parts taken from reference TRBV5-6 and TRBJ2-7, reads DAGVTQSPTHLIKTRGQQVTLRCSPKSGHDTVSWYQQALGQGPQFIFQYYEEEERQRGNFPDRFSGHQFPNYSSELNVNALLLGDSALYLCASSLASYEQYFGPGTRLTVT.

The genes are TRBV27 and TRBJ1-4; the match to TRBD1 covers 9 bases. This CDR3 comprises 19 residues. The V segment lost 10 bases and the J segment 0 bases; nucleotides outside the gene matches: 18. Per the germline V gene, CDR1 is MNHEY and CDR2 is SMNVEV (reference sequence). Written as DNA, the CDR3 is TGTGCCACCCCAAGGGGACAGGGCAGAAAGACGTCAACTAATGAAAAACTGTTTTTT. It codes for CATPRGQGRKTSTNEKLFF.

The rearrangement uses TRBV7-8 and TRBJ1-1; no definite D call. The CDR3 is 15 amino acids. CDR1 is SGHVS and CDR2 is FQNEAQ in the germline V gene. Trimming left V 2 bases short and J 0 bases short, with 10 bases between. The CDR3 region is CASSLRAHLNTEAFF. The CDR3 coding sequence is TGTGCCAGCAGCTTACGAGCTCACCTGAACACTGAAGCTTTCTTT. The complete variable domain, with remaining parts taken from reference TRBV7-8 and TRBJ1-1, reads GAGVSQSPRYKVAKRGQDVALRCDPISGHVSLFWYQQALGQGPEFLTYFQNEAQLDKSGLPSDRFFAERPEGSVSTLKIQRTQQEDSAVYLCASSLRAHLNTEAFFGQGTRLTVV.

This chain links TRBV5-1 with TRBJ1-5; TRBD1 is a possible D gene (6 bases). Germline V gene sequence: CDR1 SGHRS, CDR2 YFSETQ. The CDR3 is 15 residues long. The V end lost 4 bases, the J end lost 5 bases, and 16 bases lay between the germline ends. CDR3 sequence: CASSPLTGRDQPQHF. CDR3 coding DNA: TGCGCCAGCAGCCCATTGACAGGCAGGGATCAGCCCCAGCATTTT.

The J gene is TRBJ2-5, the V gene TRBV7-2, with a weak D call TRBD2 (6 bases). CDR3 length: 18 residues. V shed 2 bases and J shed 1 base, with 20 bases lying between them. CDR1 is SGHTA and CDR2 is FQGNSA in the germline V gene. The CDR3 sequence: CASSLTPTLRDSQETQYF. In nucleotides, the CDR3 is TGTGCCAGCAGCTTAACCCCGACTCTGAGGGACTCCCAAGAGACCCAGTACTTC.

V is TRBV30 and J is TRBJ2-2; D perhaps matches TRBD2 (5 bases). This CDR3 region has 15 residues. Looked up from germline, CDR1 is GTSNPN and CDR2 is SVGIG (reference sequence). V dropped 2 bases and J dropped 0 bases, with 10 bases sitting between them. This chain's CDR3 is CAWSLALTNTGELFF. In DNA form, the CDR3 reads TGTGCCTGGAGTCTAGCCCTAACGAACACCGGGGAGCTGTTTTTT.

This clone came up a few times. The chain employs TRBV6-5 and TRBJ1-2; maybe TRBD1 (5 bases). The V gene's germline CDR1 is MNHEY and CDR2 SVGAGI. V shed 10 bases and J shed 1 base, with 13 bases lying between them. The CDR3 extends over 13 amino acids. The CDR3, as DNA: TGTGCCATTGGCGGGGGGGATAACTATGGCTACACCTTC. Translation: CAIGGGDNYGYTF.

CDR3 protein: CASSDAEGAQGYTF. The CDR3 nucleotides are TGTGCCAGCAGTGACGCCGAGGGGGCGCAAGGCTACACCTTC. The chain uses TRBV6-4 and TRBJ1-2, with 7 nucleotides matching TRBD1. This CDR3 is 14 amino acids long. Germline lookup yields CDR1 MRHNA and CDR2 SNTAGT. The V and J ends lost 2 bases and 8 bases, in that order; junction bases with no gene match: 8.

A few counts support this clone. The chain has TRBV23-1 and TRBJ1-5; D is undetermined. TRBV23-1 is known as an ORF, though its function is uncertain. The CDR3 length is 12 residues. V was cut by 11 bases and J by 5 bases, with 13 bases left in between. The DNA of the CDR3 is TGCGCCCCCGCCCCCTACGATCAGCCCCAGCATTTT. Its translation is CAPAPYDQPQHF.

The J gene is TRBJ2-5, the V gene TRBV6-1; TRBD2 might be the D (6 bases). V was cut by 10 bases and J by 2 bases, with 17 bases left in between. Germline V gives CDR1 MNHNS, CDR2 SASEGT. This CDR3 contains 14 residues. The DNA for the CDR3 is TGTGCCACCACTTCTAGCGTACTGCAAGAGACCCAGTACTTC. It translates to CATTSSVLQETQYF.

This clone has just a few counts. The CDR3 bases are TGTGCCAGCAGCGGCCCGGGGGGGGAGCTGTTTTTT. Translating it yields CASSGPGGELFF. The V gene is TRBV11-3, the J gene TRBJ2-2; D possibly corresponds to TRBD2 (5 bases). Trimming stripped 5 bases from V and 8 bases from J, with 9 bases between. CDR3 length: 12 residues. Germline V gives CDR1 SGHNT, CDR2 YENEEA.